One and the same sample provided the 12 T cell receptor beta chains below, sequenced in a study of graft-versus-host responses after intestinal transplantation. The protocol was immunoSEQ multiplex PCR, while the TCRdb copy is restricted to in-frame clones and leaves out a portion. The sample holds 8,000 or so clones, 93% seen once. The specimen comprised PBMCs, sampled 11 days after intestinal transplantation. The receptor source for this set is a human patient who received an intestinal transplant, so some T cells may come from the graft donor.

This clone has only a few counts. The rearrangement joins TRBV7-6 to TRBJ1-5; D unclear. This CDR3 has 13 amino acids. Germline CDR1 and CDR2: SGHVS and FNYEAQ. Trimming removed 2 bases from V and 4 bases from J, with 6 bases in between. In nucleotides, the CDR3 is TGTGCCAGCAGCTTATCCAGAAATCAGCCCCAGCATTTT. Translated, it gives CASSLSRNQPQHF.

V usage is TRBV7-9 and J usage is TRBJ1-3; no definite D call. V lost 5 bases, J lost 4 bases, and 18 bases lay in between. Germline-derived CDR1 and CDR2 are SEHNR and FQNEAQ (reference sequence). There are 16 residues in the CDR3. In DNA, the CDR3 is TGTGCCAGCAGCCCCCGAACTCCTGCCTTGGGAAACACCATATATTTT. It specifies CASSPRTPALGNTIYF. The complete variable domain, with remaining parts taken from reference TRBV7-9 and TRBJ1-3, reads DTGVSQNPRHKITKRGQNVTFRCDPISEHNRLYWYRQTLGQGPEFLTYFQNEAQLEKSRLLSDRFSAERPKGSFSTLEIQRTEQGDSAMYLCASSPRTPALGNTIYFGEGSWLTVV.

A remark on this clone: Its ends do not fully match the called genes, so a read error is possible. The chain is built from TRBV7-7 and TRBJ2-5; TRBD1 aligns across 10 bases. Germline values: CDR1 SSHAT, CDR2 FNYEAQ (reference sequence). CDR3 length: 18 amino acids. The CDR3 is CASSLAPMGTGEQETQYF. In nucleotides, the CDR3 is TGTGCTAGCAGCTTAGCTCCGATGGGGACAGGGGAACAAGAGACCCAGTACTTC.

The V call is TRBV27, the J call TRBJ1-1, with 8 bases that match TRBD1. CDR3 size: 15 residues. With 0 bases clipped from V and 5 bases from J, the junction kept 5 bases outside the gene matches. Germline loops: CDR1 MNHEY, CDR2 SMNVEV (reference sequence). CDR3 DNA: TGTGCCAGCAGTTTATCTGGACAGGGAAGGACTGAAGCTTTCTTT. It is translated as CASSLSGQGRTEAFF.

V is TRBV19 and J is TRBJ2-1, with D possibly TRBD2 on 5 matching bases. The germline CDR1 and CDR2 sequences are LNHDA and SQIVND (reference sequence). The V end lost 2 bases, the J end lost 6 bases, and 11 bases lay between the germline ends. The CDR3 has 14 amino acids. CDR3 loop: CASSISAGPNEQFF. The CDR3 DNA reads TGTGCCAGTAGTATATCCGCGGGCCCCAATGAGCAGTTCTTC. Supplemented by reference TRBV19 and TRBJ2-1, the full variable domain reads DGGITQSPKYLFRKEGQNVTLSCEQNLNHDAMYWYRQDPGQGLRLIYYSQIVNDFQKGDIAEGYSVSREKKESFPLTVTSAQKNPTAFYLCASSISAGPNEQFFGPGTRLTVL.

This clone was detected once. The chain uses TRBV6-5 and TRBJ1-5, with 12 bases matching TRBD1. There are 15 residues in the CDR3. V shed 6 bases, J shed 9 bases, and the junction held 9 bases outside the gene matches. Germline V lookup: CDR1 MNHEY, CDR2 SVGAGI. CDR3 loop: CASSPGTGGLRPQHF. The DNA for the CDR3 is TGTGCCAGCAGCCCCGGGACAGGGGGCCTCCGGCCCCAGCATTTT.

The chain links TRBV28 to TRBJ1-2, with 9 bases identical to TRBD1. V gave up 4 bases and J gave up 4 bases; unmatched junction bases: 7. This CDR3 has 15 residues. Germline CDR1 MDHEN, CDR2 SYDVKM. The CDR3 nucleotides read TGTGCCAGCAGTTGGGACAGGGAGTTGGGCTATGGCTACACCTTC. Translating gives CASSWDRELGYGYTF.

V is TRBV18 and J is TRBJ2-3; 8 positions agree with TRBD1. The CDR3 totals 14 residues. With 3 bases clipped from V and 6 bases from J, the junction kept 5 bases outside the gene matches. CDR1 and CDR2 from the germline V gene are KGHSH and LQKENI. The DNA of the CDR3 is TGTGCCAGCTCACCCGTGGACAGGGTGGATACGCAGTATTTT. It yields the protein CASSPVDRVDTQYF.

V and J are TRBV30 and TRBJ1-2, with D possibly matching TRBD1 (6 bases). The CDR3 spans 13 residues. Germline-derived CDR1 and CDR2 are GTSNPN and SVGIG (reference sequence). V lost 0 bases and J lost 4, with 9 bases in between. The CDR3 is CAWSVGQRYGYTF. As DNA, the CDR3 is TGTGCCTGGAGTGTTGGACAGCGCTATGGCTACACCTTC.

This clone was detected only a few times. The V call is TRBV19, the J call TRBJ2-1; 9 positions agree with TRBD1. Losses at the gene ends were 1 base for V and 13 bases for J; bases not matched to a gene: 5. This CDR3 is built from 13 residues. Germline assignment: CDR1 LNHDA and CDR2 SQIVND (reference sequence). The CDR3 sequence: CASSIALQGAQFF. The CDR3 DNA follows: TGTGCCAGTAGTATAGCCCTACAGGGGGCACAGTTCTTC. The variable domain in full, completed from reference TRBV19 and TRBJ2-1, reads DGGITQSPKYLFRKEGQNVTLSCEQNLNHDAMYWYRQDPGQGLRLIYYSQIVNDFQKGDIAEGYSVSREKKESFPLTVTSAQKNPTAFYLCASSIALQGAQFFGPGTRLTVL.

V gene TRBV7-2 combines with J gene TRBJ2-7, with 9 bases fitting TRBD1. With 4 bases clipped from V and 4 bases from J, the junction kept 5 bases outside the gene matches. The CDR3 length is 14 residues. The V gene's germline CDR1 is SGHTA and CDR2 FQGNSA. The CDR3 is CASSYYRGQYEQYF. DNA for the CDR3: TGTGCCAGCAGCTACTACAGGGGGCAGTACGAGCAGTACTTC. The complete variable domain, with remaining parts taken from reference TRBV7-2 and TRBJ2-7, reads GAGVSQSPSNKVTEKGKDVELRCDPISGHTALYWYRQSLGQGLEFLIYFQGNSAPDKSGLPSDRFSAERTGGSVSTLTIQRTQQEDSAVYLCASSYYRGQYEQYFGPGTRLTVT.

The gene calls are TRBV15 and TRBJ1-2; D remains ambiguous. This CDR3 is 15 amino acids long. V shed 0 bases and J shed 3 bases, with 11 bases lying between them. Germline CDR1 LNHNV, CDR2 YYDKDF (reference sequence). DNA of the CDR3: TGTGCCACCAGCAGAGAGGCGGAGGAGGACTATGGCTACACCTTC. It translates to CATSREAEEDYGYTF.